This entry concerns a single T cell receptor beta chain. This sample is part of a study of blood T cell repertoires in COVID-19. Study summary: Samples taken during acute and convalescent COVID-19 were collected in the United States, Italy and Spain.

Per the authors' pipeline: Nucleated cell counts were estimated from reference gene primer amplification. Repertoires were generated with immunoSEQ multiplex PCR, while TCRdb's copy carries only in-frame clones and drops some. That table is the source of V, J and clone size, and D and trimming were worked out from the DNA. The table includes under 80,000 clones, 65% to 90% detected once. The source of this sequence is an elderly man with acute or convalescent COVID-19. Input material: peripheral blood.

The CDR3 sequence is CASSGGTGELFF. CDR3 sequence (DNA): TGCGCCAGCAGTGGCGGCACCGGGGAGCTGTTTTTT. V is TRBV10-1 and J is TRBJ2-2; no definite D call. V dropped 4 bases and J dropped 4 bases, with 4 bases sitting between them. The germline CDR1 and CDR2 sequences are WNHNN and SYGVQD (reference sequence). This CDR3 has 12 amino acids.